This T cell receptor beta chain was captured by sequencing in a study of neurological immune-mediated disorders. Ten or more counts support this clonotype. The cDNA was generated by 5'RACE with 10-nucleotide random UMIs. One entry per CDR3 protein results from TCRdb running MiXCR on the 5' RACE reads. The sample comprises approximately 60,000 distinct CDR3 sequences, approximately 3.5% of which are singletons, and about 3.1% rests with the top ten. Trimming left V 1 base short and J 1 base short, with 9 bases between. Looked up from germline, CDR1 is DFQATT and CDR2 is SNEGSKA (reference sequence). This CDR3 is built from 14 residues.

Input material: PBMCs. This chain joins TRBV20-1 and TRBJ2-3, with D tentatively TRBD1 (6 bases). The receptor's source is a young woman with multiple sclerosis. The CDR3 coding sequence is TGCAGTGCTAGAGCAGGGGTGGGCACAGATACGCAGTATTTT. It codes for CSARAGVGTDTQYF.